Listed below are T cell receptor beta chains from one sample, sequenced in a study of shared clonotypes between healthy human individuals. Using immunoSEQ multiplex PCR, the repertoire was profiled, and TCRdb retains in-frame clones only, with some absent. The table shows more than 2 million clones, with over 85% occurring only once. The sample was naive CD8+ T cells sorted from blood. The origin of the receptors is a man in his late teens or twenties in good health. Both conserved end residues are part of each CDR3. The D gene is left open where the match is weak. Size tells how often a clone was seen (once, few, many) or the class of an expanded clone, and some rows leave it out.

>TRBJ1-1|.|.|TRBV4-1
CASSQIDGGLGTEAFF
TGCGCCAGCAGCCAAATCGACGGGGGTTTGGGCACTGAAGCTTTCTTT
>TRBJ1-5|.|TRBD1|TRBV23-1
CASSQTDRGNQPQHF
TGCGCCAGCAGTCAAACGGACAGGGGAAATCAGCCCCAGCATTTT
>TRBJ1-6|.|TRBD1|TRBV5-1
CASSLYGTGLSDSPLHF
TGCGCCAGCAGCTTATACGGGACAGGGCTTAGTGATTCACCCCTCCACTTT
>TRBJ1-1|.|.|TRBV7-9
CASSIAGTEAFF
TGTGCCAGCAGTATAGCGGGGACTGAAGCTTTCTTT
>TRBJ1-1|.|.|TRBV7-9
CASSRTDTTEAFF
TGTGCCAGCAGCCGGACAGATACGACTGAAGCTTTCTTT
>TRBJ2-1|.|TRBD2|TRBV18
CASSPSGGDEQFF
TGTGCCAGCTCACCTTCGGGAGGGGATGAGCAGTTCTTC
>TRBJ1-2|once|TRBD1|TRBV5-6
CASSLEGQGKDGYTF
TGTGCCAGCAGCCTCGAAGGACAGGGGAAGGATGGCTACACCTTC
>TRBJ2-7|.|TRBD1|TRBV5-1
CASSMGQGRSYEQYF
TGCGCCAGCAGCATGGGACAGGGGAGGTCCTACGAGCAGTACTTC
>TRBJ2-1|.|.|TRBV25-1
CASSLQGLEQFF
TGTGCCAGCAGTCTACAGGGTCTTGAGCAGTTCTTC
>TRBJ2-1|.|TRBD2|TRBV7-9
CASSLTSGLYNEQFF
TGTGCCAGCAGCCTGACTAGCGGGCTTTACAATGAGCAGTTCTTC
>TRBJ2-1|.|TRBD2|TRBV7-8
CASSLALASGDRSSYNEQFF
TGTGCCAGCAGCTTAGCGCTGGCTAGCGGGGACCGAAGCTCCTACAATGAGCAGTTCTTC
>TRBJ2-1|.|.|TRBV7-9
CASSIRDSRNEQFF
TGTGCCAGCAGCATCCGGGACTCTCGCAATGAGCAGTTCTTC
>TRBJ2-3|.|.|TRBV29-1
CSVEEGGPDTQYF
TGCAGCGTTGAAGAAGGGGGACCAGATACGCAGTATTTT